This TCR beta chain came from a study of blood T cell repertoires in COVID-19. Profiled with immunoSEQ multiplex PCR; TCRdb holds only in-frame clones, not every one. This table holds about 270,000 clones, 82% found once. The germline V gene has CDR1 MNHEY and CDR2 SVGAGI. V was trimmed by 7 bases and J by 7 bases, leaving 11 bases between them. The CDR3 loop spans 13 amino acids. This sequence originates from a woman between 18 and 29 years old with acute or convalescent COVID-19. The V call is TRBV6-5, the J call TRBJ1-6; no firm D call. Specimen: peripheral blood. Written as DNA, the CDR3 is TGTGCCAGCACCTCCCGCAGGAATTCACCCCTCCACTTT. This translates into CASTSRRNSPLHF.